A selection of T cell receptor beta chains follows, all from one sample in a study of cytomegalovirus exposure and HLA in healthy donors. Clones were sequenced by immunoSEQ multiplex PCR, and TCRdb holds only the in-frame ones, with some missing. This table holds around 94,000 clones, about 62% found once. Source material: PBMCs. Receptor source: a man aged 25-40 years in good health and CMV-seronegative. CDR3s include the opening cysteine and the closing phenylalanine or tryptophan. The order of the fields is D gene, clone size, J gene, V gene, CDR3 protein, CDR3 DNA. The D gene is left open where the match is weak. Size tells how often a clone was seen (once, few, many) or the class of an expanded clone, and some rows leave it out.

D gene: NA
clone size: NA
J gene: TRBJ1-2
V gene: TRBV9
CDR3 protein: CASGAYYGYTF
CDR3 DNA: TGTGCCAGCGGGGCCTACTATGGCTACACCTTC

D gene: NA
clone size: NA
J gene: TRBJ2-7
V gene: TRBV7-6
CDR3 protein: CASSPPGLPIYEQYF
CDR3 DNA: TGTGCCAGCAGCCCACCGGGACTCCCAATCTACGAGCAGTACTTC

D gene: TRBD2
clone size: NA
J gene: TRBJ2-1
V gene: TRBV2
CDR3 protein: CASAPLAEYNEQFF
CDR3 DNA: TGTGCCAGCGCCCCTCTAGCGGAATACAATGAGCAGTTCTTC

D gene: NA
clone size: NA
J gene: TRBJ2-7
V gene: TRBV5-1
CDR3 protein: CASSLSGYEQYF
CDR3 DNA: TGCGCCAGCAGCTTGTCAGGCTACGAGCAGTACTTC

D gene: TRBD2
clone size: few
J gene: TRBJ2-5
V gene: TRBV29-1
CDR3 protein: CSVVGLAGETQYF
CDR3 DNA: TGCAGCGTCGTGGGACTAGCTGGGGAGACCCAGTACTTC

D gene: TRBD1
clone size: once
J gene: TRBJ1-1
V gene: TRBV6-6
CDR3 protein: CASSVRDRNSNTEAFF
CDR3 DNA: TGTGCCAGCAGTGTACGGGACAGGAATTCGAACACTGAAGCTTTCTTT

D gene: NA
clone size: NA
J gene: TRBJ1-1
V gene: TRBV10-3
CDR3 protein: CATTGSLTNTEAFF
CDR3 DNA: TGTGCCACCACAGGGTCCTTGACGAACACTGAAGCTTTCTTT

D gene: NA
clone size: NA
J gene: TRBJ2-1
V gene: TRBV30
CDR3 protein: CAWSREAGGNEQFF
CDR3 DNA: TGTGCCTGGAGTAGGGAGGCAGGGGGCAATGAGCAGTTCTTC

D gene: NA
clone size: NA
J gene: TRBJ2-1
V gene: TRBV19
CDR3 protein: CASSLPEYPRNEQFF
CDR3 DNA: TGTGCCAGTAGTCTTCCGGAGTACCCACGGAATGAGCAGTTCTTC

D gene: TRBD1
clone size: NA
J gene: TRBJ1-6
V gene: TRBV5-4
CDR3 protein: CASSFGWGQGDSPLHF
CDR3 DNA: TGTGCCAGCAGCTTTGGGTGGGGACAGGGCGATTCACCCCTCCACTTT

D gene: TRBD2
clone size: NA
J gene: TRBJ2-1
V gene: TRBV10-3
CDR3 protein: CAISESSGGAGEQFF
CDR3 DNA: TGTGCCATCAGTGAGTCTAGCGGGGGGGCCGGTGAGCAGTTCTTC

D gene: NA
clone size: NA
J gene: TRBJ2-2
V gene: TRBV10-3
CDR3 protein: CAISEYRLAMGGDGELFF
CDR3 DNA: TGTGCCATCAGTGAATACCGGCTAGCGATGGGGGGTGACGGGGAGCTGTTTTTT

D gene: NA
clone size: NA
J gene: TRBJ1-3
V gene: TRBV4-1
CDR3 protein: CASSSTGNPGNTIYF
CDR3 DNA: TGCGCCAGCTCAAGTACAGGGAACCCTGGAAACACCATATATTTT

D gene: NA
clone size: NA
J gene: TRBJ2-2
V gene: TRBV4-1
CDR3 protein: CASSQPSPTGELFF
CDR3 DNA: TGCGCCAGCAGCCAACCGAGCCCCACCGGGGAGCTGTTTTTT